The 13 T cell receptor beta chains reported below all come from one sample, sequenced in a study of blood T cell repertoires in COVID-19. Produced via immunoSEQ multiplex PCR; TCRdb's table is partial and in-frame only. The repertoire consists of some 300,000 clones, with about 86% occurring once and the leading ten covering less than 15%. Sequencing input: peripheral blood. These receptors were obtained from a woman in her seventies with COVID-19, enrolled during active disease.

The genes are TRBV28 and TRBJ1-3; 8 bases are shared with TRBD1. The CDR3 totals 14 residues. CDR1 MDHEN and CDR2 SYDVKM come from the germline V gene. After removal of 4 bases from V and 4 bases from J, the junction contained 3 bases not matched to a gene. DNA of the CDR3: TGTGCCAGCAGTTCAGGGGGCCAAGGAAACACCATATATTTT. Encoded protein: CASSSGGQGNTIYF.

About this clone: A single base separates this from a much larger clone, so it may be a read error. The chain is built from TRBV5-5 and TRBJ1-1; D is unresolved. This CDR3 has 13 residues. V lost 2 bases, J lost 0 bases, and 5 bases lay in between. Germline loops: CDR1 SGHKS, CDR2 YYEKEE (reference sequence). The CDR3 sequence: CASSLQLNTEAFF. CDR3 bases: TGTGCCAGCAGCTTACAGTTGAACACTGAAGCTTTCTTT.

The rearrangement links TRBV5-1 to TRBJ1-1; TRBD1 aligns across 10 bases. This CDR3 has 13 amino acids. From germline, CDR1 is SGHRS and CDR2 YFSETQ. V was clipped by 4 bases and J by 8 bases; unmatched bases: 5. In DNA, the CDR3 is TGCGCCAGCAGCCTGGGACAGGGGCCCGAAGCTTTCTTT. This sequence encodes CASSLGQGPEAFF. The variable domain in full, completed from reference TRBV5-1 and TRBJ1-1, reads KAGVTQTPRYLIKTRGQQVTLSCSPISGHRSVSWYQQTPGQGLQFLFEYFSETQRNKGNFPGRFSGRQFSNSRSEMNVSTLELGDSALYLCASSLGQGPEAFFGQGTRLTVV.

The chain combines TRBV7-2 with TRBJ2-3; possible D gene TRBD2, 5 bases. CDR1 and CDR2 (germline): SGHTA, FQGNSA. The ends were cut back, 5 bases at V and 1 base at J, with 7 bases in the middle. The CDR3 consists of 13 residues. The CDR3 DNA sequence: TGTGCCAGCAGCCGGACTGGCACAGATACGCAGTATTTT. It yields the protein CASSRTGTDTQYF.

Only one count was recorded for this clone. The J gene is TRBJ1-1, the V gene TRBV3-1 (or the pseudogene TRBV3-2); possible D gene TRBD1, 5 bases. There are 14 residues in the CDR3. Germline V gene data show CDR1 as LGHDT and CDR2 as YNNKEL (reference sequence). V lost 3 bases and J 4 bases, leaving 12 bases between the germline ends. In DNA form, the CDR3 reads TGTGCCAGCAGCCACCCAGGGCGAGGCACTGAAGCTTTCTTT. Translation gives CASSHPGRGTEAFF.

The J gene is TRBJ2-2, the V gene TRBV6-5; 9 positions agree with TRBD1. Trimming removed 8 bases from V and 6 bases from J; junction bases left unmatched: 1. The CDR3 loop spans 12 amino acids. CDR1 is MNHEY, CDR2 SVGAGI, per germline. The CDR3 DNA is TGTGCCAGCGGGACAGGGCCCGGGGAGCTGTTTTTT. As protein: CASGTGPGELFF.

The genes are TRBV10-2 and TRBJ2-3; TRBD1 matches at 9 bases. The CDR3 is 13 amino acids. The trim removed 8 bases at V and 2 bases at J, leaving 2 bases unmatched. The V gene's germline CDR1 is WSHSY and CDR2 SAAADI. The CDR3 spells CASGQGFTDTQYF. The CDR3 DNA reads TGCGCCAGCGGACAGGGGTTCACAGATACGCAGTATTTT.

This chain connects TRBV29-1 to TRBJ1-5; 8 nucleotides agree with TRBD1. This CDR3 is 13 amino acids long. The germline V gene has CDR1 SQVTM and CDR2 ANQGSEA. V lost 6 bases and J lost 6; bases outside the gene matches: 7. CDR3 sequence reads: CSVSQGGGQPQHF. CDR3 DNA: TGCAGCGTGTCACAGGGGGGTGGTCAGCCCCAGCATTTT.

The chain is built from TRBV12-1 and TRBJ1-5; TRBD1 reflects the table's D call only, with no check against the DNA. TRBV12-1 is described as a pseudogene. This CDR3 is built from 17 residues. CDR3 nucleotides: TGTGCCAGCAGCCCAGGACAGGGGTCACGGGATAATCAGCCCCAGCATTTT. Its translation: CASSPGQGSRDNQPQHF.

The J gene is TRBJ1-4, the V gene TRBV9; TRBD1 matches 11 bases. Germline lookup yields CDR1 SGDLS and CDR2 YYNGEE. V lost 3 bases, J lost 4 bases, and 5 bases stayed unmatched. This CDR3 region has 16 residues. The CDR3 DNA reads as TGTGCCAGCAGCGGGACAGGGGGCGAAGGTAATGAAAAACTGTTTTTT. Its translation is CASSGTGGEGNEKLFF.

The rearrangement links TRBV7-9 to TRBJ1-1, with D possibly matching TRBD1 (5 bases). Germline lookup yields CDR1 SEHNR and CDR2 FQNEAQ (reference sequence). V lost 4 bases and J lost 4, with 10 bases in between. The CDR3 totals 13 residues. This CDR3 reads CASSSGGSTEAFF. In DNA form, the CDR3 reads TGTGCCAGCAGCTCGGGGGGAAGCACTGAAGCTTTCTTT.

This clone was recorded only once. The V gene is TRBV5-6, the J gene TRBJ2-3; 8 positions agree with TRBD2. V lost 0 bases to trimming and J lost 2 bases; unmatched junction nucleotides: 8. There are 17 residues in the CDR3. CDR1 and CDR2 (germline): SGHDT, YYEEEE. CDR3 DNA: TGTGCCAGCAGCTTGGCCCCGACTAGCGTTTACACAGATACGCAGTATTTT. Translating it yields CASSLAPTSVYTDTQYF.

J is TRBJ2-5 and V is TRBV19; D remains unclear. The CDR3 runs 13 residues. Trimming pared 6 bases from V and 5 bases from J, leaving 13 bases between. Germline loops: CDR1 LNHDA, CDR2 SQIVND (reference sequence). Here the CDR3 reads CASSPASRETQYF. CDR3 nucleotide sequence: TGTGCCAGTAGCCCCGCCTCCCGGGAGACCCAGTACTTC.